The clone carrying this T cell receptor (beta chain) came up a few times. This record comes from a study of response to subunit inactivated influenza vaccine. One entry per CDR3 protein results from TCRdb running MiXCR on the RT-PCR reads. The sample has more than 500,000 distinct CDR3 sequences; over 9% are singletons. Trimming left V 0 bases short and J 9 bases short, with 6 bases between. The CDR3 contains 12 residues. CDR1 is PRHDT and CDR2 is FYEKMQ in the germline V gene (reference sequence). These data also featured in a second study, about T cells expressing NK-cell markers. That work contributes: 5'RACE template switching with UMIs produced the TCR beta cDNA.

The receptor was derived from a man aged 50 or older who received an inactivated influenza vaccine. This rearrangement joins TRBV13 to TRBJ2-1, with D tentatively TRBD2 (5 bases). The material sequenced was PBMCs from blood, taken on the day of vaccination. CDR3 amino acids: CASSLGRGEQFF. CDR3 DNA: TGTGCCAGCAGCTTAGGCCGGGGTGAGCAGTTCTTC. Together with reference TRBV13 and TRBJ2-1, the CDR3 gives the full variable domain: AAGVIQSPRHLIKEKRETATLKCYPIPRHDTVYWYQQGPGQDPQFLISFYEKMQSDKGSIPDRFSAQQFSDYHSELNMSSLELGDSALYFCASSLGRGEQFFGPGTRLTVL.